One and the same sample provided the 29 T cell receptor beta chains below, sequenced in a study of blood T cell repertoires in COVID-19. Using immunoSEQ multiplex PCR, the repertoire was profiled, and TCRdb retains in-frame clones only, with some absent. The sample holds 85,000 to 110,000 clones, just over 85% seen once. Sequenced material: peripheral blood. All receptors come from a human donor in a cohort sampled during active COVID-19.

The chain joins TRBV20-1 to TRBJ2-3, with TRBD2 matching over 11 bases. The CDR3 is made up of 18 amino acids. V dropped 3 bases and J dropped 1; count of bases not matched to a gene: 12. Germline-derived CDR1 and CDR2 are DFQATT and SNEGSKA (reference sequence). The CDR3 nucleotides read TGCAGTGCTAGTGAACTAGCGGGAGTAGTGGGCCGCACAGATACGCAGTATTTT. Translating gives CSASELAGVVGRTDTQYF.

The chain is built from TRBV27 and TRBJ2-3, with 11 bases matching TRBD2. This CDR3 is 15 amino acids long. Germline V gives CDR1 MNHEY, CDR2 SMNVEV (reference sequence). Trimming removed 2 bases from V and 3 bases from J; junction bases left unmatched: 1. The CDR3 nucleotides are TGTGCCAGCAGTTTACTAGCGGGGGGTACAGATACGCAGTATTTT. As protein: CASSLLAGGTDTQYF.

This clone was observed a few times. The chain combines TRBV29-1 with TRBJ1-6; 9 nucleotides agree with TRBD1. The CDR3 sequence is 14 residues long. CDR1 and CDR2 from the germline V gene are SQVTM and ANQGSEA. V was pared by 6 bases and J by 11 bases, with 11 bases of the junction left unmatched. The DNA for the CDR3 is TGCAGCGTCAGTGTCCCGGGACAGGGTGCACCCCTCCACTTT. This encodes CSVSVPGQGAPLHF.

The rearrangement uses TRBV7-9 and TRBJ2-1; D may be TRBD2 (6 bases). From germline, CDR1 is SEHNR and CDR2 FQNEAQ (reference sequence). V shed 4 bases and J shed 2 bases, with 18 bases lying between them. CDR3 length: 17 residues. CDR3: CASSSTPLASPYNEQFF. Here the CDR3 DNA reads TGTGCCAGCAGCTCAACTCCTCTAGCGTCTCCCTACAATGAGCAGTTCTTC. Full variable domain (missing parts from reference TRBV7-9 and TRBJ2-1): DTGVSQNPRHKITKRGQNVTFRCDPISEHNRLYWYRQTLGQGPEFLTYFQNEAQLEKSRLLSDRFSAERPKGSFSTLEIQRTEQGDSAMYLCASSSTPLASPYNEQFFGPGTRLTVL.

The V gene is TRBV28, the J gene TRBJ2-5; the match to TRBD1 covers 12 bases. The CDR3 loop spans 16 amino acids. Unmatched junction bases numbered 4, after V lost 3 bases and J lost 2 bases. The germline V gene has CDR1 MDHEN and CDR2 SYDVKM. CDR3 nucleotide sequence: TGTGCCAGCAGTTTGTGGGGACAGGGGGCTCAAGAGACCCAGTACTTC. This codes for CASSLWGQGAQETQYF.

This chain joins TRBV7-2 and TRBJ2-7; 9 nucleotides agree with TRBD2. Germline V lookup: CDR1 SGHTA, CDR2 FQGNSA. V was pared by 1 base and J by 2 bases, with 3 bases of the junction left unmatched. The CDR3 is 15 amino acids. The CDR3 protein is CASSLELAGTYEQYF. CDR3 coding DNA: TGTGCCAGCAGCTTAGAACTAGCGGGCACCTACGAGCAGTACTTC.

The V gene is TRBV5-4, the J gene TRBJ1-2; D perhaps matches TRBD1 (6 bases). Looked up from germline, CDR1 is SGHNT and CDR2 is YYREEE (reference sequence). The CDR3 runs to 14 residues. V was trimmed by 4 bases and J by 0 bases, leaving 10 bases between them. The CDR3: CASSPGQTNYGYTF. CDR3 DNA sequence: TGTGCCAGCAGCCCCGGACAGACTAACTATGGCTACACCTTC.

V gene TRBV6-5 combines with J gene TRBJ2-7, with D unclear. The CDR3 covers 14 residues. CDR1 MNHEY and CDR2 SVGAGI come from the germline V gene. V lost 7 bases and J 1 base, leaving 14 bases between the germline ends. The CDR3 nucleotides are TGTGCCAGCATCCCCCAGGATAGTTCCTACGAGCAGTACTTC. It is translated as CASIPQDSSYEQYF.

The chain employs TRBV7-2 and TRBJ1-3; D ambiguous. Germline CDR1 is SGHTA and CDR2 is FQGNSA. Trimming removed 2 bases from V and 1 base from J, with 6 bases in between. The CDR3 loop spans 14 amino acids. CDR3 protein: CASSLIPSGNTIYF. Here the CDR3 DNA reads TGTGCCAGCAGCTTAATCCCGTCTGGAAACACCATATATTTT. The entire variable domain, with the rest obtained from reference TRBV7-2 and TRBJ1-3, is as follows: GAGVSQSPSNKVTEKGKDVELRCDPISGHTALYWYRQSLGQGLEFLIYFQGNSAPDKSGLPSDRFSAERTGGSVSTLTIQRTQQEDSAVYLCASSLIPSGNTIYFGEGSWLTVV.

The gene calls are TRBV5-1 and TRBJ1-1, with a weak D call TRBD1 (6 bases). CDR1 and CDR2 from the germline V gene are SGHRS and YFSETQ. The CDR3 length is 18 residues. V was pared by 6 bases and J by 1 base, with 25 bases between. DNA for the CDR3: TGCGCCAGCACTAACCCTGGGGGGGGCTTAGTACGGAACACTGAAGCTTTCTTT. Its protein is CASTNPGGGLVRNTEAFF. Drawing the rest from reference TRBV5-1 and TRBJ1-1, the complete variable domain is KAGVTQTPRYLIKTRGQQVTLSCSPISGHRSVSWYQQTPGQGLQFLFEYFSETQRNKGNFPGRFSGRQFSNSRSEMNVSTLELGDSALYLCASTNPGGGLVRNTEAFFGQGTRLTVV.

The rearrangement uses TRBV27 and TRBJ1-1; 7 nucleotides align to TRBD1. The germline CDR1 and CDR2 sequences are MNHEY and SMNVEV (reference sequence). The CDR3 has 13 amino acids. V lost 9 bases to trimming and J lost 0 bases; unmatched junction nucleotides: 4. This CDR3 is CASMGQLNTEAFF. In nucleotides, the CDR3 is TGTGCCAGTATGGGACAGCTGAACACTGAAGCTTTCTTT.

The V and J genes are TRBV9 and TRBJ1-2; 7 bases align to TRBD1. CDR1 SGDLS and CDR2 YYNGEE come from the germline V gene. J lost 2 bases, V lost 3 bases, and 7 bases had no gene match. The CDR3 has 15 amino acids. This CDR3 is CASSARKGQNYGYTF. The CDR3 DNA sequence: TGTGCCAGCAGCGCACGTAAGGGACAGAACTATGGCTACACCTTC.

The chain has TRBV6-5 and TRBJ1-2, with a weak D call TRBD1 (6 bases). The CDR3 is made up of 15 amino acids. The V end was cut by 2 bases, the J end by 5 bases, with 15 bases between. CDR1 is MNHEY and CDR2 is SVGAGI in the germline V gene. The CDR3 protein is CASSYRIGGPYGYTF. The CDR3 DNA reads TGTGCCAGCAGTTACAGGATAGGGGGTCCGTATGGCTACACCTTC.

CDR3 DNA sequence: TGTGCCAGTAGTCCTAGGACAGGGGATTATGGCTACACCTTC. This codes for CASSPRTGDYGYTF. This chain connects TRBV19 to TRBJ1-2; 9 bases map to TRBD1. The germline CDR1 and CDR2 sequences are LNHDA and SQIVND (reference sequence). V shed 5 bases, J shed 5 bases, and the junction held 6 bases outside the gene matches. The CDR3 runs 14 residues.

The rearrangement links TRBV15 to TRBJ2-1; 7 bases match TRBD2. The length of the CDR3 is 16 residues. V dropped 0 bases and J dropped 0; count of bases not matched to a gene: 2. Germline V gene lookup returns CDR1 LNHNV and CDR2 YYDKDF (reference sequence). In DNA, the CDR3 is TGTGCCACCAGCAGAGAGAAGCGGGACTCCTACAATGAGCAGTTCTTC. It codes for CATSREKRDSYNEQFF.

The gene calls are TRBV5-1 and TRBJ2-7; 10 positions match TRBD2. V was pared by 5 bases and J by 4 bases, with 3 bases of the junction left unmatched. Per the germline V gene, CDR1 is SGHRS and CDR2 is YFSETQ. This CDR3 comprises 13 residues. Written as DNA, the CDR3 is TGCGCCAGCAGTAGTAGCGGGAGGTACGAGCAGTACTTC. Protein sequence: CASSSSGRYEQYF.

This clone was seen a single time. The J gene is TRBJ2-5, the V gene TRBV19, with TRBD2 as a possible D gene (6 bases). This CDR3 has 19 amino acids. V was trimmed by 1 base and J by 2 bases, leaving 23 bases between them. Per the germline V gene, CDR1 is LNHDA and CDR2 is SQIVND (reference sequence). This CDR3 is CASSIVGLRGLLTQETQYF. The DNA for the CDR3 is TGTGCCAGTAGTATAGTTGGCCTGCGGGGCCTACTTACTCAAGAGACCCAGTACTTC.

The V call is TRBV10-3, the J call TRBJ2-3; 8 bases agree with TRBD2. Germline CDR1 is ENHRY and CDR2 is SYGVKD. The CDR3 extends over 14 amino acids. With V trimmed by 6 bases and J by 4 bases, 6 bases remained unmatched. The DNA of the CDR3 is TGTGCCATCAGGGGGCCGGGGGGGGCAGATACGCAGTATTTT. Translated: CAIRGPGGADTQYF.

V is TRBV3-1 (or the pseudogene TRBV3-2) and J is TRBJ1-2; D may be TRBD1 (6 bases). Germline V lookup: CDR1 LGHDT, CDR2 YNNKEL (reference sequence). The CDR3 runs to 13 residues. Between the trimmed V and J ends, which lost 1 base and 9 bases, there was a span of 12 bases. The DNA for the CDR3 is TGTGCCAGCAGCCAAGTGGGGGCAGGGCGCTACACCTTC. This encodes CASSQVGAGRYTF.

V gene TRBV5-1 combines with J gene TRBJ1-2, with TRBD1 matching over 7 bases. With 3 bases clipped from V and 6 bases from J, the junction kept 11 bases outside the gene matches. CDR3 length: 15 residues. Germline V lookup: CDR1 SGHRS, CDR2 YFSETQ. The CDR3, as DNA: TGCGCCAGCAGCTGGGATGACAGGGTCCTTCATGGCTACACCTTC. Translated: CASSWDDRVLHGYTF.

The chain links TRBV16 to TRBJ2-1; 8 nucleotides agree with TRBD2. The CDR3 is 16 amino acids. In germline, CDR1 is KGHSY, CDR2 FQNENV. V lost 0 bases and J lost 5; bases outside the gene matches: 6. The CDR3 DNA reads as TGTGCCAGCAGCCAATCTCAGACTAGCGCCCACAATGAGCAGTTCTTC. Protein: CASSQSQTSAHNEQFF.

A few counts support this clone. V usage is TRBV28 and J usage is TRBJ2-2; 13 bases line up with TRBD2. Unmatched junction bases numbered 1, after V lost 5 bases and J lost 1 base. CDR1 MDHEN and CDR2 SYDVKM come from the germline V gene. The CDR3 spans 16 residues. CDR3 protein: CASSGLAGVNTGELFF. The CDR3, as DNA: TGTGCCAGCAGTGGACTAGCGGGGGTGAACACCGGGGAGCTGTTTTTT.

CDR3 sequence reads: CASSQVHGDSSTDTQYF. CDR3 sequence (DNA): TGTGCCAGCAGCCAAGTTCACGGAGACTCTAGCACAGATACGCAGTATTTT. The chain couples TRBV3-1 (or the pseudogene TRBV3-2) to TRBJ2-3; unclear D gene. Trimming pared 1 base from V and 0 bases from J, leaving 14 bases between. This CDR3 spans 17 amino acids. Germline CDR1 and CDR2: LGHDT and YNNKEL (reference sequence).

The CDR3 DNA reads TGTGCCAGTGCCTCTGGGACAGGGGGATATCAGCCCCAGCATTTT. As protein: CASASGTGGYQPQHF. The chain links TRBV19 to TRBJ1-5, with 11 bases aligning to TRBD1. The J segment lost 5 bases and the V segment lost 8 bases, leaving 8 bases of the junction unmatched. In germline, CDR1 is LNHDA, CDR2 SQIVND (reference sequence). The CDR3 runs 15 residues.

This rearrangement joins TRBV9 to TRBJ2-1; 8 bases are a match to TRBD2. V shed 0 bases and J 4 bases; nucleotides not matched to a gene: 3. Germline V gene sequence: CDR1 SGDLS, CDR2 YYNGEE. CDR3 length equals 15 residues. CDR3 region: CASSVVIAGYNEQFF. In DNA, the CDR3 is TGTGCCAGCAGCGTAGTTATAGCGGGGTACAATGAGCAGTTCTTC.

This chain joins TRBV5-6 and TRBJ2-5; D is perhaps TRBD2 (6 bases). Per germline, CDR1 SGHDT and CDR2 YYEEEE. The CDR3 covers 13 residues. V shed 0 bases and J shed 5 bases, with 8 bases lying between them. The CDR3 nucleotides are TGTGCCAGCAGCTTGGCCGGGAGTGAGACCCAGTACTTC. Its protein is CASSLAGSETQYF.

Here the CDR3 reads CASQALRTDTQYF. CDR3 sequence (DNA): TGCGCCAGCCAGGCCCTACGCACAGATACGCAGTATTTT. The rearrangement uses TRBV23-1 and TRBJ2-3; no clear D gene. TRBV23-1 is an ORF, and what it does is uncertain. The CDR3 runs to 13 residues. V was cut by 8 bases and J by 1 base, with 10 bases left in between.

The V call is TRBV3-1 (or the pseudogene TRBV3-2), the J call TRBJ2-7, with D possibly being TRBD2 (6 bases). V dropped 4 bases and J dropped 3 bases, with 19 bases sitting between them. This CDR3 has 16 amino acids. Germline assignment: CDR1 LGHDT and CDR2 YNNKEL (reference sequence). The CDR3 sequence is CASSPRRRGEFYEQYF. The CDR3 region has the DNA TGTGCCAGCAGCCCTAGAAGGCGGGGAGAGTTCTACGAGCAGTACTTC.

This chain links TRBV7-5 with TRBJ1-2; TRBD1 is the table's D call, not checked against the DNA. TRBV7-5 is termed a pseudogene. This CDR3 region has 15 residues. The CDR3 is CARSLEARQVYGYTF. CDR3 nucleotides: TGTGCCAGAAGCTTAGAGGCGCGACAGGTCTATGGCTACACCTTC.